This TCR beta chain originates from a study of graft-versus-host responses after intestinal transplantation. Overall study: Each recipient received anti-thymocyte globulin induction, then tacrolimus and steroids for three to four years.

The assay was immunoSEQ multiplex PCR, and TCRdb's table has in-frame clones only and misses some. The table records 80,000 to 100,000 clones, 70% to 90% of them present only once. The CDR3 has 14 amino acids. The germline CDR1 and CDR2 sequences are GTSNPN and SVGIG (reference sequence). Trimming shortened V by 2 bases and J by 9 bases, and 14 bases separated the two germline ends. In regard to this clone: Its cognate antigen is unknown.

This rearrangement joins TRBV30 to TRBJ1-6, with a possible D match to TRBD1 (5 bases). The sequence came from a human donor who received an intestinal transplant. Sequenced here: unstimulated CD4+ T cells sorted from spleen or lymph node cells, sampled before intestinal transplant. As DNA, the CDR3 is TGTGCCTGGAGTTCAGGGCCCGGGGGTTCACCCCTCCACTTT. Protein sequence: CAWSSGPGGSPLHF.